The 4 T cell receptor beta chains presented below share a single source sample, sequenced in a study of regulatory T cells in long-lasting Graves disease. As to time point: newly diagnosed GD, antithyroid drugs for less than 3 months. RNA from PBMCs was the source of the TCR library. CDR3 regions were amplified by Arm-PCR using iRepertoire HTBI primers to build TCR beta libraries. From the multiplex PCR reads, TCRdb called clonotypes with MiXCR, one entry per CDR3 protein. This sample has 510,000 or so distinct CDR3 sequences, with 12% found just once. This sample also belongs to another study, concerning T cells in Graves' hyperthyroidism and ophthalmopathy.

The sample in question was peripheral blood mononuclear cells (PBMCs), obtained at new diagnosis, from a patient treated with antithyroid drugs. The receptors here all came from a woman aged 30 to 39 with Graves disease.

This clonotype appeared many times. This sequence joins TRBV20-1 and TRBJ1-1, with D possibly being TRBD1 (6 bases). Trimming stripped 0 bases from V and 6 bases from J, with 17 bases between. The CDR3 sequence is 15 residues long. Germline V gene lookup returns CDR1 DFQATT and CDR2 SNEGSKA (reference sequence). This chain's CDR3 is CSARDSRGAKAEAFF. The CDR3 bases are TGCAGTGCTAGAGATTCGAGGGGGGCCAAGGCTGAAGCTTTCTTT.

There are many counts of this clonotype. The chain combines TRBV27 with TRBJ1-6, with TRBD1 identical over 8 bases. The J segment lost 8 bases and the V segment lost 5 bases, leaving 5 bases of the junction unmatched. This CDR3 is 14 amino acids long. CDR1 is MNHEY, CDR2 SMNVEV, per germline (reference sequence). The DNA for the CDR3 is TGTGCCAGCAGTGTGGACAGGGCCTATTCACCCCTCCACTTT. Protein sequence: CASSVDRAYSPLHF.

This clonotype appeared many times. The rearrangement uses TRBV11-2 and TRBJ2-1; possible D gene TRBD2, 6 bases. V was shortened by 6 bases and J by 3 bases, with 15 bases between the two germline ends. This CDR3 is built from 15 residues. Germline V CDR1 and CDR2: SGHAT, FQNNGV. The CDR3 region is CASRRIGGRYNEQFF. The DNA of the CDR3 is TGTGCCAGCAGGCGTATCGGGGGACGCTACAATGAGCAGTTCTTC. Full variable domain (outside the CDR3, taken from reference TRBV11-2 and TRBJ2-1): EAGVAQSPRYKIIEKRQSVAFWCNPISGHATLYWYQQILGQGPKLLIQFQNNGVVDDSQLPKDRFSAERLKGVDSTLKIQPAKLEDSAVYLCASRRIGGRYNEQFFGPGTRLTVL.

The gene calls are TRBV5-1 and TRBJ1-1; TRBD1 might be the D (5 bases). Trimming left V 3 bases short and J 1 base short, with 7 bases between. The CDR3 loop spans 13 amino acids. The germline CDR1 and CDR2 sequences are SGHRS and YFSETQ. The chain's CDR3 is CASSWGTNTEAFF. CDR3 in DNA: TGCGCCAGCAGCTGGGGGACGAACACTGAAGCTTTCTTT. Complete variable domain (other parts from reference TRBV5-1 and TRBJ1-1): KAGVTQTPRYLIKTRGQQVTLSCSPISGHRSVSWYQQTPGQGLQFLFEYFSETQRNKGNFPGRFSGRQFSNSRSEMNVSTLELGDSALYLCASSWGTNTEAFFGQGTRLTVV.